The T cell receptor (beta chain) described here comes from a study of human T cells and chemical hapten exposure. At the level of the study: For the approximately 25-week duration of the study, patients were given weekly doses of diphenylcyclopropenone on the scalp.

Points on this clonotype: Its antigen is currently unknown.

TCRdb analysed the RACE reads with MiXCR anew, one entry per CDR3 protein. This table has approximately 87,000 distinct CDR3 sequences, over 9.5% appearing once. The study, taken as a whole, reports: Relative to controls, expanded TCRs formed significantly more large CDR3 similarity clusters. Because they had alopecia, donors may respond immunologically unlike healthy people.

Time point described: patch test 2, 6 weeks after DPC sensitization. Documented treatment: therapeutic diphenylcyclopropenone sensitization with weekly scalp DPC. Blood was collected ahead of every patch test applied. J was trimmed by 4 bases and V by 4 bases; bases with no gene match: 5. The length of the CDR3 is 14 residues. The germline gives CDR1 MDHEN, CDR2 SYDVKM. The TCR sequence derives from a woman between 40 and 50 years old with alopecia areata. Some clones in this sample may be carry-over from other donors' samples. V usage is TRBV28 and J usage is TRBJ1-1, with 8 bases identical to TRBD1. This sample comprised whole blood, obtained in connection with sensitization to the hapten diphenylcyclopropenone (DPC). This chain's CDR3 is CASSSQGVGTEAFF. CDR3 coding DNA: TGTGCCAGCAGTTCACAGGGGGTGGGCACTGAAGCTTTCTTT.